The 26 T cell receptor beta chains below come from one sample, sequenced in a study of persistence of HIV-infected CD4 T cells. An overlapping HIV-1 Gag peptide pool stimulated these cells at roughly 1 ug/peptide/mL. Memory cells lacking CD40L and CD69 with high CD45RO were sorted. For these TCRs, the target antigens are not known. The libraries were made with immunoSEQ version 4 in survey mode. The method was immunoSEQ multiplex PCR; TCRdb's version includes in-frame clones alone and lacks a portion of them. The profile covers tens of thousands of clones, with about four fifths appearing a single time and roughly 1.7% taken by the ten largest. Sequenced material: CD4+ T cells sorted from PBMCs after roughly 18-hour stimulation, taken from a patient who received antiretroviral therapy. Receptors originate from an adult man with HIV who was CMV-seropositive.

The CDR3 reads CASSSPLDRGLNTEAFF. CDR3 DNA sequence: TGTGCCAGCAGCTCCCCCTTAGACAGGGGATTGAACACTGAAGCTTTCTTT. The chain has TRBV7-8 and TRBJ1-1; 8 nucleotides match TRBD1. The ends lost 4 bases at V and 0 bases at J; junction bases unmatched: 10. CDR3 length: 17 residues. Germline V gene lookup returns CDR1 SGHVS and CDR2 FQNEAQ.

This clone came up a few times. CDR3 in amino acids: CASSRIGRADNSPLHF. The DNA of the CDR3 is TGTGCCAGCAGCCGCATAGGCAGGGCAGATAATTCACCCCTCCACTTT. V gene TRBV6-6 combines with J gene TRBJ1-6; tentatively, D is TRBD1 (5 bases). The CDR3 is 16 amino acids. CDR1 and CDR2 (germline): MNHNY, SVGAGI (reference sequence). The V and J ends lost 6 bases and 5 bases respectively, with 17 bases between them.

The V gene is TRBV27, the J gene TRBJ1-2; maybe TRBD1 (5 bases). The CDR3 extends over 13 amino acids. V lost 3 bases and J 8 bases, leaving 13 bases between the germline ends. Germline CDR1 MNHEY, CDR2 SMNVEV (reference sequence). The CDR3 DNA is TGTGCCAGCAGTTTGGGGCCAACGGGAGGCTACACCTTC. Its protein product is CASSLGPTGGYTF.

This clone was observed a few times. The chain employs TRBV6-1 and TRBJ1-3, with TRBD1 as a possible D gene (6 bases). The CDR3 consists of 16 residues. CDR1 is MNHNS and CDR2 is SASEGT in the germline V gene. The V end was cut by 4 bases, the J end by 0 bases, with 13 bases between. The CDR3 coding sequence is TGTGCCAGCAGTGCAGATAGGGGGAGCTCTGGAAACACCATATATTTT. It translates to CASSADRGSSGNTIYF.

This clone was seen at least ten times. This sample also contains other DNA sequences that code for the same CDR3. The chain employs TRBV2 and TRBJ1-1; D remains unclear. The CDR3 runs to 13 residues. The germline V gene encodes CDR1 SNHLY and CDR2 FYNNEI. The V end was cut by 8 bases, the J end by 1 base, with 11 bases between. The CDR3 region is CASGGERNTEAFF. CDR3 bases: TGTGCCAGCGGTGGGGAAAGGAACACTGAAGCTTTCTTT. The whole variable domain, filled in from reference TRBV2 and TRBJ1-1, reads EPEVTQTPSHQVTQMGQEVILRCVPISNHLYFYWYRQILGQKVEFLVSFYNNEISEKSEIFDDQFSVERPDGSNFTLKIRSTKLEDSAMYFCASGGERNTEAFFGQGTRLTVV.

CDR3 loop: CASSPQGSSYNEQFF. In DNA, the CDR3 is TGTGCCAGCAGCCCCCAGGGGTCTTCCTACAATGAGCAGTTCTTC. This rearrangement joins TRBV7-3 to TRBJ2-1; possibly TRBD1 for D (6 bases). CDR1 SGHTA and CDR2 FQGTGA come from the germline V gene. The CDR3 has 15 residues. Trimming removed 5 bases at V and 1 base at J, with 12 bases between.

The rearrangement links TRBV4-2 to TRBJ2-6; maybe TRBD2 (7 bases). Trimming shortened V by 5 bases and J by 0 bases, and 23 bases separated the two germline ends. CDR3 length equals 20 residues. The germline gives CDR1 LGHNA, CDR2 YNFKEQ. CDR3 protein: CASSYKGVGLTSSGANVLTF. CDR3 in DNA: TGTGCCAGCAGCTACAAGGGGGTGGGACTAACTAGCTCTGGGGCCAACGTCCTGACTTTC.

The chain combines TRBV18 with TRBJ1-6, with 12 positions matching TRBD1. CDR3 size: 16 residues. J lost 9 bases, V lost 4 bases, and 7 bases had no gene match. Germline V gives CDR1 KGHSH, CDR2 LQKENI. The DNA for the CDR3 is TGTGCCAGCTCACGGGACAGGGGGCTAGGTATTTCACCCCTCCACTTT. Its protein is CASSRDRGLGISPLHF.

In nucleotides, the CDR3 is TGTGCCAGCAGGCGGGGTGGGTCGGGTACCGGGGAGCTGTTTTTT. Protein sequence: CASRRGGSGTGELFF. The rearrangement links TRBV27 to TRBJ2-2; D possibly corresponds to TRBD2 (6 bases). The CDR3 is 15 amino acids. Germline CDR1 is MNHEY and CDR2 is SMNVEV (reference sequence). Deletions cut 6 bases from V and 5 bases from J, with 16 bases between.

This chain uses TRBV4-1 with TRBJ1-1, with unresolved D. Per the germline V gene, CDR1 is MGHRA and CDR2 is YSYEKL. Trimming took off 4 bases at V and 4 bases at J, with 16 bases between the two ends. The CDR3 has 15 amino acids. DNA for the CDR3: TGCGCCAGCAGCCGGACTGAAAGGGATTTCACTGAAGCTTTCTTT. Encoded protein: CASSRTERDFTEAFF.

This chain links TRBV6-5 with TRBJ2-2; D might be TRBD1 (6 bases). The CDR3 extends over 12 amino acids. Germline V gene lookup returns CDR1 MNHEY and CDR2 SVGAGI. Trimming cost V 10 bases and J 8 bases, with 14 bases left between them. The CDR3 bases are TGTGCCACAGAGAGGGGGACGGGGGAGCTGTTTTTT. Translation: CATERGTGELFF.

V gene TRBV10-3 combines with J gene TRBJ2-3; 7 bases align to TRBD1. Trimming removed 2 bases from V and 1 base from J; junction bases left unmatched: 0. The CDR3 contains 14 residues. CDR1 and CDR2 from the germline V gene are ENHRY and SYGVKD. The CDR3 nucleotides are TGTGCCATCAGTGAGACAGGGGGCACAGATACGCAGTATTTT. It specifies CAISETGGTDTQYF.

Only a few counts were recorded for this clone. Here the CDR3 reads CASSSGGPGTEAFF. CDR3 DNA: TGTGCCAGCAGCTCAGGGGGCCCAGGCACTGAAGCTTTCTTT. The V gene is TRBV6-5, the J gene TRBJ1-1, with 8 bases matching TRBD1. The CDR3 has 14 amino acids. The germline gives CDR1 MNHEY, CDR2 SVGAGI. With 6 bases clipped from V and 4 bases from J, the junction kept 7 bases outside the gene matches.

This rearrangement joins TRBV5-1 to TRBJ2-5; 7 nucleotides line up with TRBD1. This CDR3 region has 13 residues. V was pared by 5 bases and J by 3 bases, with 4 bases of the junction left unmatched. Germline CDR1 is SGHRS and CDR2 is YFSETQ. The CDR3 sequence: CASSRTGEETQYF. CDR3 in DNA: TGCGCCAGCAGTAGAACAGGGGAAGAGACCCAGTACTTC.

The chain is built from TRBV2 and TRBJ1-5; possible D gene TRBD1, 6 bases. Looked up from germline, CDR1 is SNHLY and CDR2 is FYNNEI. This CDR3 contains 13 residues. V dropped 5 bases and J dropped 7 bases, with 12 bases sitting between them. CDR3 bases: TGTGCCAGCAGTCCAGGACAGCCCCAGCCCCAGCATTTT. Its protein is CASSPGQPQPQHF.

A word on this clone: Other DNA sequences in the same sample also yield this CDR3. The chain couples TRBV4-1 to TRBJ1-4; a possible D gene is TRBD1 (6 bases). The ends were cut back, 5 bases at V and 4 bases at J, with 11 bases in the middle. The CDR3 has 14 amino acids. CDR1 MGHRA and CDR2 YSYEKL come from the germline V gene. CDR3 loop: CASSSGHFNEKLFF. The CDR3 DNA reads TGCGCCAGCAGCTCGGGACACTTTAATGAAAAACTGTTTTTT.

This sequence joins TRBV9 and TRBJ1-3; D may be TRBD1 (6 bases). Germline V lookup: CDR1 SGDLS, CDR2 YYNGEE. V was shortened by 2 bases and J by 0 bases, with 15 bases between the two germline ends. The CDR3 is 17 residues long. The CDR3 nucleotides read TGTGCCAGCAGCGTGGAAGGTCAGGGGCTCTCTGGAAACACCATATATTTT. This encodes CASSVEGQGLSGNTIYF.

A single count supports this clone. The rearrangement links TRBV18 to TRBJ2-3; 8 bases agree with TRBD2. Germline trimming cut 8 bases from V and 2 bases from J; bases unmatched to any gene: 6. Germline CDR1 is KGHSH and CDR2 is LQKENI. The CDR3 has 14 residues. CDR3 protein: CASRGGQHTDTQYF. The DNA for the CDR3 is TGTGCCAGCCGGGGGGGGCAGCACACAGATACGCAGTATTTT. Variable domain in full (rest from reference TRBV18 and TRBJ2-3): NAGVMQNPRHLVRRRGQEARLRCSPMKGHSHVYWYRQLPEEGLKFMVYLQKENIIDESGMPKERFSAEFPKEGPSILRIQQVVRGDSAAYFCASRGGQHTDTQYFGPGTRLTVL.

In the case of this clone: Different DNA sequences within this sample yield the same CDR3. CDR3 residues: CAISENTEAFF. DNA for the CDR3: TGTGCCATCAGCGAGAACACTGAAGCTTTCTTT. This chain uses TRBV10-3 with TRBJ1-1; D gene ambiguous. Germline CDR1 reads ENHRY; CDR2 reads SYGVKD. With 6 bases removed from V and 1 base from J, the gap between germline ends came to 3 bases. The CDR3 covers 11 residues.

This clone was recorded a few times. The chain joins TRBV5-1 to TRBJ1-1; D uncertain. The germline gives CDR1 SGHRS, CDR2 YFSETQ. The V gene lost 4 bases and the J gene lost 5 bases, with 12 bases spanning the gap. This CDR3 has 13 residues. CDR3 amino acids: CASSAQGLTEAFF. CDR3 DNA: TGCGCCAGCAGCGCACAAGGGCTAACTGAAGCTTTCTTT.

The DNA for the CDR3 is TGTGCCAGCAGCCAAGGGACGGGAAACTATGGCTACACCTTC. Translated: CASSQGTGNYGYTF. The chain employs TRBV3-1 (or the pseudogene TRBV3-2) and TRBJ1-2; no firm D call. CDR3 size: 14 residues. Trimming removed 1 base at V and 2 bases at J, with 8 bases between. Germline CDR1 is LGHDT and CDR2 is YNNKEL (reference sequence).

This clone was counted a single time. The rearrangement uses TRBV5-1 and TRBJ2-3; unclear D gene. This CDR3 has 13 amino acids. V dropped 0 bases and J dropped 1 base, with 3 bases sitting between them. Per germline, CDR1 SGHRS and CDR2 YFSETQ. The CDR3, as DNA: TGCGCCAGCAGCTTGGACGGCACAGATACGCAGTATTTT. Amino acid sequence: CASSLDGTDTQYF. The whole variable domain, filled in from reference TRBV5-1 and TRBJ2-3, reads KAGVTQTPRYLIKTRGQQVTLSCSPISGHRSVSWYQQTPGQGLQFLFEYFSETQRNKGNFPGRFSGRQFSNSRSEMNVSTLELGDSALYLCASSLDGTDTQYFGPGTRLTVL.

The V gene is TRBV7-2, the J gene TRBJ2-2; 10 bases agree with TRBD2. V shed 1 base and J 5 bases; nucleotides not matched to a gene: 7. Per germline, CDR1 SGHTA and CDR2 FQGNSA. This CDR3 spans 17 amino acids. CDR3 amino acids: CASSLERLAGVTGELFF. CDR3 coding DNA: TGTGCCAGCAGCTTAGAAAGGCTAGCGGGGGTGACCGGGGAGCTGTTTTTT.

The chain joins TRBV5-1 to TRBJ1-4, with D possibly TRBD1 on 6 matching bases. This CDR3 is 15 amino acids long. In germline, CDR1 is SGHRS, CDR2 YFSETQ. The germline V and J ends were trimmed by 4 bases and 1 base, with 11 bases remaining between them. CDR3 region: CASSPGAGTNEKLFF. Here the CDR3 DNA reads TGCGCCAGCAGCCCGGGGGCGGGAACTAATGAAAAACTGTTTTTT.

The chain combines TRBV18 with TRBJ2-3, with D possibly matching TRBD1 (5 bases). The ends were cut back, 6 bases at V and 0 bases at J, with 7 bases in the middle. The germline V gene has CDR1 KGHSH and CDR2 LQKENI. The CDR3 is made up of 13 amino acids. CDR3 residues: CASSKGSTDTQYF. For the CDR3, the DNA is TGTGCCAGCTCCAAGGGGAGCACAGATACGCAGTATTTT.

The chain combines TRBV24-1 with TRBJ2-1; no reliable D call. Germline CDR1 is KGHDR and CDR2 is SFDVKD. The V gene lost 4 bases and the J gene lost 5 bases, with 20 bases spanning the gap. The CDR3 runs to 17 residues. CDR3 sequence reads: CATSDSSFGPANNEQFF. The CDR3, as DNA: TGTGCCACCAGTGACTCCTCTTTCGGCCCGGCCAACAATGAGCAGTTCTTC.